The 15 T cell receptor beta chains reported below all come from one sample, sequenced in a study of shared clonotypes between healthy human individuals. Clones were read by immunoSEQ multiplex PCR, and TCRdb kept only the in-frame ones, dropping some. This table has 2.5 million or so clones, approximately 92% appearing once. Source material: naive CD4+ T cells sorted from blood. Described subset: CD45RA+ positively selected. The receptors shown here come from a young man in good health.

The rearrangement joins TRBV6-5 to TRBJ1-3; D uncertain. The CDR3 has 14 residues. CDR1 and CDR2 from the germline V gene are MNHEY and SVGAGI. The V end was cut by 9 bases, the J end by 0 bases, with 12 bases between. CDR3 coding DNA: TGTGCCAGTTGGGTCCCGGGCTCTGGAAACACCATATATTTT. Translated: CASWVPGSGNTIYF.

The chain uses TRBV25-1 and TRBJ2-7; tentatively, D is TRBD1 (5 bases). There are 11 residues in the CDR3. Germline V gene sequence: CDR1 MGHDK, CDR2 SYGVNS. The CDR3 coding sequence is TGTGCTACCGGACACGAGTACGAGCAGTACTTC. This translates into CATGHEYEQYF.

The V call is TRBV5-6, the J call TRBJ2-2; D remains unclear. Germline CDR1 is SGHDT and CDR2 is YYEEEE. Trimming removed 3 bases from V and 0 bases from J, with 21 bases in between. This CDR3 has 19 residues. CDR3 sequence reads: CASSYSIIRRATNTGELFF. In DNA, the CDR3 is TGTGCCAGCAGCTACTCAATCATACGGAGAGCCACGAACACCGGGGAGCTGTTTTTT.

Here the CDR3 reads CASKGDLSSYEQYF. The CDR3 DNA follows: TGTGCCAGCAAGGGGGACTTGAGCTCCTACGAGCAGTACTTC. J is TRBJ2-7 and V is TRBV6-5, with D perhaps being TRBD1 or TRBD2 (6 bases each). V was clipped by 7 bases and J by 0 bases, with 13 bases between them. The CDR3 loop spans 14 amino acids. The V gene's germline CDR1 is MNHEY and CDR2 SVGAGI.

The chain's CDR3 is CASSLGQKFQETQYF. The CDR3, as DNA: TGCGCCAGCAGCTTGGGACAGAAATTCCAAGAGACCCAGTACTTC. The chain carries TRBV5-1 and TRBJ2-5, with D maybe TRBD1 (5 bases). Looked up from germline, CDR1 is SGHRS and CDR2 is YFSETQ. The CDR3 length is 15 residues. V was clipped by 0 bases and J by 1 base, with 10 bases between them. Using reference TRBV5-1 and TRBJ2-5 for the parts outside the CDR3, the full variable domain is KAGVTQTPRYLIKTRGQQVTLSCSPISGHRSVSWYQQTPGQGLQFLFEYFSETQRNKGNFPGRFSGRQFSNSRSEMNVSTLELGDSALYLCASSLGQKFQETQYFGPGTRLLVL.

V is TRBV6-4 and J is TRBJ2-1; TRBD2 might be the D (5 bases). V dropped 0 bases and J dropped 6 bases, with 21 bases sitting between them. Germline CDR1 reads MRHNA; CDR2 reads SNTAGT. The CDR3 covers 18 residues. For the CDR3, the DNA is TGTGCCAGCAGTGACTCGATTATTAGGGAGCCTATACTCAATGAGCAGTTCTTC. Its translation is CASSDSIIREPILNEQFF.

The chain carries TRBV19 and TRBJ1-1; TRBD1 might be the D (6 bases). Trimming pared 7 bases from V and 2 bases from J, leaving 14 bases between. Germline V gene data show CDR1 as LNHDA and CDR2 as SQIVND (reference sequence). This CDR3 region has 14 residues. Written as DNA, the CDR3 is TGTGCCAGTAAGGGCCGGACAGCCAACACTGAAGCTTTCTTT. Amino acids: CASKGRTANTEAFF.

V usage is TRBV9 and J usage is TRBJ2-7; no definite D call. Trimming took 0 bases from V and 4 from J, leaving 14 bases between them. Germline values: CDR1 SGDLS, CDR2 YYNGEE. The CDR3 has 15 residues. The CDR3 loop reads CASSVGSTGLYEQYF. CDR3 coding DNA: TGTGCCAGCAGCGTAGGGTCAACGGGTTTATACGAGCAGTACTTC.

The rearrangement uses TRBV29-1 and TRBJ1-3; 8 nucleotides align to TRBD1. The CDR3 consists of 13 residues. CDR1 SQVTM and CDR2 ANQGSEA come from the germline V gene. V shed 4 bases and J 2 bases; nucleotides not matched to a gene: 1. The CDR3 here is CSVGGQAGNTIYF. The CDR3 DNA is TGCAGCGTTGGGGGACAGGCTGGAAACACCATATATTTT.

This clone has only a few counts. This chain joins TRBV19 and TRBJ1-2; D might be TRBD1 (6 bases). Per the germline V gene, CDR1 is LNHDA and CDR2 is SQIVND (reference sequence). Between the trimmed V and J ends, which lost 3 bases and 4 bases, there was a span of 18 bases. CDR3 size: 16 residues. CDR3: CASSIGGQHPIYGYTF. The CDR3 DNA is TGTGCCAGTAGTATTGGGGGCCAGCACCCGATCTATGGCTACACCTTC.

The rearrangement links TRBV4-3 to TRBJ1-2; no clear D. Germline V gene data show CDR1 as LGHNA and CDR2 as YSLEER. V shed 0 bases and J shed 5 bases, with 7 bases lying between them. The CDR3 is 13 amino acids. DNA for the CDR3: TGCGCCAGCAGCCAAGAGGTTCATTATGGCTACACCTTC. Encoded protein: CASSQEVHYGYTF.

J is TRBJ2-5 and V is TRBV11-1; either TRBD1 or TRBD2 may fit D (5 bases each). Trimming shortened V by 6 bases and J by 1 base, and 9 bases separated the two germline ends. The CDR3 consists of 13 residues. CDR1 is SGHAT and CDR2 is FQDESV in the germline V gene (reference sequence). CDR3 loop: CASSKGPQETQYF. The CDR3 region has the DNA TGTGCCAGCAGTAAGGGACCCCAAGAGACCCAGTACTTC.

The chain links TRBV29-1 to TRBJ2-1; 11 bases are a match to TRBD2. The ends lost 6 bases at V and 5 bases at J; junction bases unmatched: 3. The CDR3 consists of 13 residues. Germline V CDR1 and CDR2: SQVTM, ANQGSEA. CDR3 region: CSVGLAGNNEQFF. CDR3 coding DNA: TGCAGCGTCGGACTAGCGGGCAACAATGAGCAGTTCTTC.

The chain has TRBV6-1 and TRBJ1-6; 7 bases line up with TRBD1. V shed 0 bases, J shed 5 bases, and the junction held 1 base outside the gene matches. The germline CDR1 and CDR2 sequences are MNHNS and SASEGT. The CDR3 has 15 amino acids. CDR3 protein: CASSEAGQNNSPLHF. The CDR3 bases are TGTGCCAGCAGTGAAGCGGGACAGAATAATTCACCCCTCCACTTT.

The chain recombines TRBV21-1 with TRBJ2-7; TRBD2 is the table's D call and was not checked against the DNA. TRBV21-1 is a pseudogene. The CDR3 has 17 residues. The CDR3, as DNA: TGTGCCAGCAGCTCCGCGGCCCTGCCGACCGACTCCTACGAGCAGTACTTC. This encodes CASSSAALPTDSYEQYF.